Shown below are 18 T cell receptor beta chains from a single sample sequenced in a study of T cells in Graves' hyperthyroidism and ophthalmopathy. Amplified TCR beta CDR3 regions came from RNA transcripts. First-round RT-PCR targeting the TCR CDR3 was performed with the HTBI primer set. TCRdb reprocessed the multiplex PCR reads via MiXCR and lists one record per CDR3 protein. The repertoire holds around 700,000 distinct CDR3 sequences, with over 15% as singletons. Sequences were obtained from blood. The receptors come from a woman in her forties or fifties with Graves' hyperthyroidism that later progressed to Graves' ophthalmopathy.

This chain joins TRBV19 and TRBJ1-6; 10 nucleotides agree with TRBD1. Looked up from germline, CDR1 is LNHDA and CDR2 is SQIVND (reference sequence). This CDR3 spans 16 amino acids. V was pared by 8 bases and J by 10 bases, with 14 bases of the junction left unmatched. CDR3 residues: CASSYPRDRGRSPLHF. The CDR3, as DNA: TGTGCCAGTTCATACCCCCGCGACAGGGGGCGATCACCCCTCCACTTT.

The sample holds a few counts of this clonotype. The genes are TRBV20-1 and TRBJ2-5; D is unresolved. Germline lookup yields CDR1 DFQATT and CDR2 SNEGSKA (reference sequence). Trimming took 3 bases from V and 1 from J, leaving 9 bases between them. This CDR3 comprises 13 residues. The CDR3 here is CSARGGIQETQYF. CDR3 sequence (DNA): TGCAGTGCTAGGGGCGGCATCCAAGAGACCCAGTACTTC.

The genes are TRBV20-1 and TRBJ2-3, with 11 bases fitting TRBD2. CDR1 and CDR2 (germline): DFQATT, SNEGSKA (reference sequence). V lost 5 bases to trimming and J lost 13 bases; unmatched junction nucleotides: 5. The CDR3 consists of 11 residues. As DNA, the CDR3 is TGCAGTGCTTTGACTAGCGGGGTCAAGTATTTT. Protein sequence: CSALTSGVKYF.

This clonotype occurred a few times. The chain joins TRBV3-1 to TRBJ1-1, with 9 bases matching TRBD1. V lost 5 bases and J lost 10; bases outside the gene matches: 11. Looked up from germline, CDR1 is LGHDT and CDR2 is YNNKEL (reference sequence). The CDR3 is made up of 14 amino acids. The CDR3 reads CASSTNRGRVGAFF. The CDR3 DNA reads TGTGCCAGCAGCACGAACAGGGGGCGCGTTGGAGCTTTCTTT.

This clonotype has only a few counts. The chain recombines TRBV12-3 or TRBV12-4 with TRBJ1-1; D unresolved. The CDR3 length is 13 residues. V lost 4 bases and J 1 base, leaving 7 bases between the germline ends. This chain's CDR3 is CASSWAGNTEAFF. The CDR3 coding sequence is TGTGCCAGCAGTTGGGCTGGGAACACTGAAGCTTTCTTT.

This clonotype was recorded many times. The CDR3 region has the DNA TGCGCCAGCAGCCACGGGACACCTTACAATGAGCAGTTCTTC. This codes for CASSHGTPYNEQFF. V gene TRBV5-1 combines with J gene TRBJ2-1; D may be TRBD1 (6 bases). Trimming took 4 bases from V and 4 from J, leaving 12 bases between them. The CDR3 is 14 amino acids. CDR1 SGHRS and CDR2 YFSETQ come from the germline V gene.

In its sample, this clonotype was seen many times. The chain uses TRBV11-2 and TRBJ1-1, with 8 nucleotides matching TRBD1. The CDR3 runs to 15 residues. V gave up 1 base and J gave up 3 bases; unmatched junction bases: 4. Per germline, CDR1 SGHAT and CDR2 FQNNGV. The CDR3 DNA is TGTGCCAGCAGCTTAGGACAGGGGACCCACACTGAAGCTTTCTTT. It encodes CASSLGQGTHTEAFF.

V usage is TRBV6-1 and J usage is TRBJ1-1; no definite D call. This CDR3 has 13 amino acids. V was shortened by 8 bases and J by 1 base, with 11 bases between the two germline ends. Per germline, CDR1 MNHNS and CDR2 SASEGT. CDR3 nucleotide sequence: TGTGCCAGCCACGGTTGGGGGAACACTGAAGCTTTCTTT. The encoded protein is CASHGWGNTEAFF.

This clonotype was seen at least ten times. The rearrangement links TRBV6-1 to TRBJ1-1; 10 bases align to TRBD1. The ends lost 5 bases at V and 1 base at J; junction bases unmatched: 4. The CDR3 runs 15 residues. Germline V lookup: CDR1 MNHNS, CDR2 SASEGT. The CDR3 sequence: CASSNGQGENTEAFF. Written as DNA, the CDR3 is TGTGCCAGCAGTAATGGACAGGGGGAGAACACTGAAGCTTTCTTT.

This clonotype was recorded many times. The chain has TRBV12-3 or TRBV12-4 and TRBJ2-7; TRBD1 or TRBD2 may be the D gene (5 bases each). The V and J ends lost 3 bases and 3 bases respectively, with 12 bases between them. The CDR3 is made up of 14 amino acids. CDR3 DNA: TGTGCCAGCAGTTTGGGGACGGAGCTCTACGAGCAGTACTTC. Its protein is CASSLGTELYEQYF.

The rearrangement uses TRBV7-9 and TRBJ2-7; 10 bases line up with TRBD1. Losses at the gene ends were 3 bases for V and 10 bases for J; bases not matched to a gene: 15. CDR1 SEHNR and CDR2 FQNEAQ come from the germline V gene (reference sequence). The CDR3 is 16 amino acids. The CDR3 DNA follows: TGTGCCAGCAGCTTCCCCCCCGGGACAGGGGAGTCCCGACAGTACTTC. Its protein product is CASSFPPGTGESRQYF.

CDR3 in amino acids: CASSPSVAGGRGYF. CDR3 coding DNA: TGCGCCAGCAGTCCATCTGTAGCGGGGGGCCGCGGGTATTTT. The chain has TRBV10-1 and TRBJ2-3; 10 bases line up with TRBD2. The V and J ends lost 5 bases and 14 bases, in that order; junction bases with no gene match: 13. The CDR3 covers 14 residues. Germline CDR1 reads WNHNN; CDR2 reads SYGVQD (reference sequence).

This clonotype was seen more than once but under ten times. V and J are TRBV6-1 and TRBJ1-5, with D perhaps TRBD1 (5 bases). V was pared by 7 bases and J by 0 bases, with 13 bases between. Germline CDR1 reads MNHNS; CDR2 reads SASEGT. The CDR3 has 15 amino acids. The CDR3 region has the DNA TGTGCCAGCACCCCGACAGTTTATAGCAATCAGCCCCAGCATTTT. Translating gives CASTPTVYSNQPQHF.

The rearrangement uses TRBV4-1 and TRBJ1-1; possibly TRBD1 for D (5 bases). The CDR3 has 14 amino acids. V was trimmed by 0 bases and J by 8 bases, leaving 13 bases between them. Germline CDR1 is MGHRA and CDR2 is YSYEKL. The CDR3 DNA reads TGCGCCAGCAGCCAAGAGATTCAGGGCAGGGAAGCTTTCTTT. This sequence encodes CASSQEIQGREAFF.

About this clonotype: A junction boundary mismatches the germline segment, possibly from a read error. CDR3 protein: CASSAYGPGYVYTF. CDR3 sequence (DNA): TGTGCCAGCAGCGCTTATGGGCCCGGCTATGTCTACACCTTC. The genes are TRBV7-2 and TRBJ1-2, with D uncertain. The CDR3 totals 14 residues. Germline V gives CDR1 SGHTA, CDR2 FQGNSA. Drawing the rest from reference TRBV7-2 and TRBJ1-2, the complete variable domain is GAGVSQSPSNKVTEKGKDVELRCDPISGHTALYWYRQSLGQGLEFLIYFQGNSAPDKSGLPSDRFSAERTGGSVSTLTIQRTQQEDSAVYLCASSAYGPGYVYTFGSGTRLTVV.

This chain links TRBV12-3 or TRBV12-4 with TRBJ1-1, with D unclear. Trimming took off 4 bases at V and 4 bases at J, with 16 bases between the two ends. This CDR3 is built from 15 residues. As DNA, the CDR3 is TGTGCCAGCAGTTCCCGGGGTTCTGCGAGCACTGAAGCTTTCTTT. Translating gives CASSSRGSASTEAFF.

The rearrangement links TRBV6-5 to TRBJ2-2, with D perhaps matching TRBD2 (5 bases). Trimming took off 2 bases at V and 1 base at J, with 8 bases between the two ends. This CDR3 has 15 residues. CDR1 and CDR2 from the germline V gene are MNHEY and SVGAGI. The chain's CDR3 is CASSYLGLNTGELFF. The CDR3 bases are TGTGCCAGCAGTTACCTCGGACTGAACACCGGGGAGCTGTTTTTT.

This clonotype was seen a handful of times. V and J are TRBV5-1 and TRBJ2-7, with 8 bases identical to TRBD1. The CDR3 runs to 15 residues. V gave up 1 base and J gave up 2 bases; unmatched junction bases: 5. Germline V gives CDR1 SGHRS, CDR2 YFSETQ. The CDR3 loop reads CASSLTGQGTYEQYF. CDR3 bases: TGCGCCAGCAGCTTGACCGGACAGGGTACCTACGAGCAGTACTTC. The whole variable domain, remainder taken from reference TRBV5-1 and TRBJ2-7, is KAGVTQTPRYLIKTRGQQVTLSCSPISGHRSVSWYQQTPGQGLQFLFEYFSETQRNKGNFPGRFSGRQFSNSRSEMNVSTLELGDSALYLCASSLTGQGTYEQYFGPGTRLTVT.